This T cell receptor (beta chain) appears in the sequencing data of a study of shared clonotypes between healthy human individuals. For the study at large: Three CD4 naive, three CD4 memory, two CD8 naive and one CD8 memory plate were used per donor. Study-level findings and limits: Investigators collected only blood, and repertoires in tissues likely differ.

The CDR3 is 14 residues long. In germline, CDR1 is MDHEN, CDR2 SYDVKM. The repertoire was sequenced with immunoSEQ multiplex PCR; TCRdb's copy has only in-frame clones and lacks some. The sample holds millions of clones, 93% seen once. Concerning this clone: Its antigen is not known. The germline gene is not matched at one end of the junction; a read error may be the cause.

Naive CD8 cells, CD45RO-negative and positively selected for CCR7, excluded terminally differentiated effector memory CD45RA+ cells. The rearrangement links TRBV28 to TRBJ1-5, with TRBD1 identical over 8 bases. Sequencing used naive CD8+ T cells from PBMCs. The receptor was isolated from a man aged 18 to 30 in good health. Some clones in this sample may be carry-over from other donors' samples. As DNA, the CDR3 is TGTGCCAGCAGGTTATGGACAGGGAACCAGCCCCAGCATTTT. Its translation is CASRLWTGNQPQHF.